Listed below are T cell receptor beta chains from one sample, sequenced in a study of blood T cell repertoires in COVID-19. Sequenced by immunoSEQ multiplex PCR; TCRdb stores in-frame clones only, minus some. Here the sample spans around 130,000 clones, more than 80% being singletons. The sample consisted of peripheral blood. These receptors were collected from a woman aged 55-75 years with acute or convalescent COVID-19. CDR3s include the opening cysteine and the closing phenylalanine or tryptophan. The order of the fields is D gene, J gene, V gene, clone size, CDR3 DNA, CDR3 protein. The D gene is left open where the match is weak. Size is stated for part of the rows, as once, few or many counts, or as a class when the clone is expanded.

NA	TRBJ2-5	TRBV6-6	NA	TGTGCCAGCAGCCCCGCTCGAGGCGGGGAGACCCAGTACTTC	CASSPARGGETQYF
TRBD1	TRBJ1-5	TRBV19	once	TGTGCCAGTAGTACCCTTCGGTACAGGGGTTATAGCAATCAGCCCCAGCATTTT	CASSTLRYRGYSNQPQHF
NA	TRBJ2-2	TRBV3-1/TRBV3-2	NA	TGTGCCAGCAGCCCTTCGCGGGGGAACACCGGGGAGCTGTTTTTT	CASSPSRGNTGELFF
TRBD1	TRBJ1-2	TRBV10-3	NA	TGTGCCATCGCGAGGACAGGGGATAGTGATGGCTACACCTTC	CAIARTGDSDGYTF
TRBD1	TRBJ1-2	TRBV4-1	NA	TGCGCCAGCAGCCAAGGGGGACAGGGTTGGGGCTACACCTTC	CASSQGGQGWGYTF
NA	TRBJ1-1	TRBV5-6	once	TGTGCCAGCAGCGGCCAAAGCGGGACATCGGCTTTCTTT	CASSGQSGTSAFF
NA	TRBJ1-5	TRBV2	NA	TGTGCCAGCAGTGGTTTACAGGGAGGCAATCAGCCCCAGCATTTT	CASSGLQGGNQPQHF
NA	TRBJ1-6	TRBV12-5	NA	TGTGCTAGTGGTTTGGCCCGGAATTCACCCCTCCACTTT	CASGLARNSPLHF
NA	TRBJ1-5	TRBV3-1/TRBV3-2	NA	TGTGCCAGCAGCCAAGGGAGACAGCCCCAGCATTTT	CASSQGRQPQHF
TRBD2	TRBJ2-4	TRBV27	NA	TGTGCCAGCAGTTTAAGCAGTTTCGGCGGGGGGGGAAACATTCAGTACTTC	CASSLSSFGGGGNIQYF
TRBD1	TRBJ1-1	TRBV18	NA	TGTGCCAGCTCACCCCGCACAGGGGGGACCTTTGAAGCTTTCTTT	CASSPRTGGTFEAFF
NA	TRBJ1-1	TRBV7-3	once	TGTGCCAGCAGCTTAACGTTATCGGCTGAAGCTTTCTTT	CASSLTLSAEAFF
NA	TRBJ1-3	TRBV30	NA	TGTGCCTGGACCCTCCGGGGTTCTGGAAACACCATATATTTT	CAWTLRGSGNTIYF
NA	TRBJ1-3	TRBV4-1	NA	TGCGCCAGCAGCCAGACCCTGGGGGGGGGCGGAAACACCATATATTTT	CASSQTLGGGGNTIYF
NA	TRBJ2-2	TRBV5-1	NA	TGCGCCAGCAGTTTGGGGTACAGATACACCGGGGAGCTGTTTTTT	CASSLGYRYTGELFF
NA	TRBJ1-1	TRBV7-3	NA	TGTGCCAGCAGCCCAAGCCGGGGCACTGAAGCTTTCTTT	CASSPSRGTEAFF
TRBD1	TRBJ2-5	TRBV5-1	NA	TGCGCCAGCAGCTCGGGACAGATCCAAGAGACCCAGTACTTC	CASSSGQIQETQYF
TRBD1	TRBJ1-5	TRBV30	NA	TGTGCCTGGAGTGCCGGACAGGGTTATCAGCCCCAGCATTTT	CAWSAGQGYQPQHF